The rows below give T cell receptor beta chains drawn from one sample of a study of blood T cell repertoires in COVID-19. The assay was immunoSEQ multiplex PCR, and TCRdb's table has in-frame clones only and misses some. Of 250,000 to 300,000 clones listed, around 81% are singletons. The specimen was peripheral blood. The receptors shown here come from a woman aged 60-75 years with active or convalescent COVID-19. CDR3s include the opening cysteine and the closing phenylalanine or tryptophan. A D gene is named only where the DNA matches it firmly. The size of a clone is reported for some rows only, either as once, few or many, or as a class for expanded clones.

TRBV18	NA	TRBJ1-2	TRBD1	CASSATGGGYGYTF	TGTGCCAGCTCAGCCACAGGGGGAGGCTATGGCTACACCTTC
TRBV28	once	TRBJ2-5	NA	CASSTPAGNLNQETQYF	TGTGCCAGCAGCACACCTGCAGGGAACTTAAACCAAGAGACCCAGTACTTC
TRBV23-1	NA	TRBJ1-6	NA	CASSRRDSPLHF	TGCGCCAGCAGTCGGAGGGATTCACCCCTCCACTTT
TRBV19	NA	TRBJ2-1	TRBD2	CASSIVKSGGEQFF	TGTGCCAGTAGTATAGTGAAGAGCGGGGGGGAGCAGTTCTTC
TRBV7-2	NA	TRBJ2-7	TRBD2	CASSPRPLAGEYEQYF	TGTGCCAGCAGCCCCCGCCCACTAGCGGGGGAGTACGAGCAGTACTTC
TRBV14	NA	TRBJ1-4	TRBD1	CASSAYRGRNEKLFF	TGTGCCAGCAGCGCCTACAGGGGGAGAAATGAAAAACTGTTTTTT
TRBV19	NA	TRBJ1-6	TRBD1	CASSILDRASSPLHF	TGTGCCAGTAGTATCCTAGACAGGGCTTCATCACCCCTCCACTTT
TRBV6-2/TRBV6-3	NA	TRBJ2-1	TRBD2	CASSRAVGGAYNEQFF	TGTGCCAGCAGTCGCGCCGTCGGGGGGGCCTACAATGAGCAGTTCTTC
TRBV12-3/TRBV12-4	NA	TRBJ1-2	NA	CASRTQGGGYTF	TGTGCCAGCAGGACCCAGGGAGGTGGCTACACCTTC
TRBV7-8	few	TRBJ2-7	NA	CASSQRRITGYEQYF	TGTGCCAGCAGCCAGAGAAGGATCACAGGTTACGAGCAGTACTTC
TRBV6-1	NA	TRBJ1-2	NA	CASSEGYRVDGYTF	TGTGCCAGCAGTGAAGGATACAGGGTCGATGGCTACACCTTC
TRBV13	NA	TRBJ1-1	NA	CASSLYPGAGTEAFF	TGTGCCAGCAGCTTATATCCAGGGGCGGGCACTGAAGCTTTCTTT
TRBV9	NA	TRBJ2-1	TRBD2	CASSQSGAQYNEQFF	TGTGCCAGCAGCCAAAGCGGGGCCCAGTACAATGAGCAGTTCTTC
TRBV6-5	NA	TRBJ1-2	NA	CASSYSRGDGYTF	TGTGCCAGCAGTTACTCCAGGGGCGATGGCTACACCTTC
TRBV7-9	NA	TRBJ2-2	TRBD2	CASSGTSGGPTGELFF	TGTGCCAGCAGCGGGACTAGCGGGGGGCCAACCGGGGAGCTGTTTTTT
TRBV7-3	many	TRBJ1-1	TRBD1	CASSLGQGALNTEAFF	TGTGCCAGCAGCTTAGGACAGGGGGCGTTGAACACTGAAGCTTTCTTT
TRBV25-1	NA	TRBJ1-2	TRBD1	CASSVGQGRNGGYTF	TGTGCCAGCAGTGTAGGACAGGGTAGGAATGGCGGCTACACCTTC
TRBV30	NA	TRBJ1-1	TRBD1	CAWSGRGPGEAFF	TGTGCCTGGAGTGGCAGGGGGCCTGGTGAAGCTTTCTTT
TRBV5-6	NA	TRBJ1-5	TRBD1	CASSLRTGGLQPQHF	TGTGCCAGCAGCTTAAGGACAGGGGGCTTGCAGCCCCAGCATTTT
TRBV11-2	once	TRBJ1-1	TRBD1	CASSPRTGTTEAFF	TGTGCCAGCAGCCCGAGGACAGGGACGACTGAAGCTTTCTTT
TRBV10-3	NA	TRBJ1-1	TRBD1	CAISGTGHGTEAFF	TGTGCCATCAGTGGGACAGGTCATGGGACTGAAGCTTTCTTT
TRBV5-6	NA	TRBJ2-1	TRBD2	CASSLTLGLGYNEQFF	TGTGCCAGCAGCTTAACCCTGGGACTAGGATACAATGAGCAGTTCTTC
TRBV6-5	NA	TRBJ1-2	NA	CASWRNYGYTF	TGTGCCAGCTGGAGAAACTATGGCTACACCTTC
TRBV24-1	NA	TRBJ2-1	NA	CAVSGGSSYNEQFF	TGTGCCGTCTCCGGGGGAAGCTCCTACAATGAGCAGTTCTTC
TRBV30	NA	TRBJ2-7	TRBD1	CAWSTGTGKYEQYF	TGTGCCTGGAGCACCGGGACAGGGAAGTACGAGCAGTACTTC
TRBV7-8	NA	TRBJ1-2	NA	CASSLASGRGSSNYGYTF	TGTGCCAGCAGCTTAGCCTCGGGCAGGGGAAGCTCTAACTATGGCTACACCTTC
TRBV25-1	NA	TRBJ1-2	TRBD1	CASSELAGGISYGYTF	TGTGCCAGCAGTGAATTAGCAGGGGGCATAAGCTATGGCTACACCTTC
TRBV29-1	few	TRBJ2-3	NA	CSVPRGGDTQYF	TGCAGCGTCCCTAGGGGCGGAGATACGCAGTATTTT